This T cell receptor (beta chain) comes out of a study of T cell repertoires in cytomegalovirus infection. About the research overall: CMV infection together with matching HLA type was indicated by public TCR beta signatures. Study-wide findings and caveats: Clonotype analysis showed dominance of the ex vivo response by HLA-C-restricted CMV-specific TCR beta clonotypes. Cumulative public TCR beta family frequency identified carriers of CMV plus the relevant HLA.

V was shortened by 9 bases and J by 4 bases, with 16 bases between the two germline ends. CDR3 size: 15 residues. The germline V gene has CDR1 PRHDT and CDR2 FYEKMQ (reference sequence). This clonotype was seen a few times. The target antigen is unknown. TCRdb re-analysed the reads in MiXCR, keeping a single row per CDR3 protein. The table has 350,000 to 550,000 distinct CDR3 sequences, approximately 33% seen once; the top ten hold roughly an eighth. The TCR originated in a human donor in good health (CMV status not recorded). Some clones in this sample may be carry-over from other donors' samples. Source material: PBMCs. The V gene is TRBV13, the J gene TRBJ1-6; D is perhaps TRBD1 (6 bases). As DNA, the CDR3 is TGTGCCAGTAGACAACAGGGTATTTATAATTCACCCCTCCACTTT. It translates to CASRQQGIYNSPLHF.